The clone carrying this T cell receptor beta chain was observed many times. V trimming: 0 bases; J trimming: 6 bases; junction bases outside the gene matches: 11. Germline V gene data show CDR1 as SQVTM and CDR2 as ANQGSEA. The CDR3 spans 16 residues. Using unique molecular identifiers, the investigators prepared the TCRbeta library. Each CDR3 protein is one row after TCRdb ran MiXCR on the PCR reads. The sample shows approximately 250,000 distinct CDR3 sequences, 9.7% of them seen only once. The sample originates from a study of T-cell reconstitution after alpha-beta-depleted transplantation in children.

Sample: PBMCs from the stem cell graft donor, taken from the stem cell graft. J is TRBJ2-3 and V is TRBV29-1, with 8 bases matching TRBD1. The TCR sequence derives from a human donor who donated a stem cell graft to a child with SCID. The CDR3 sequence is CSVEDLQGAGSDTQYF. The CDR3 DNA reads as TGCAGCGTTGAAGACCTGCAGGGGGCCGGATCGGATACGCAGTATTTT.